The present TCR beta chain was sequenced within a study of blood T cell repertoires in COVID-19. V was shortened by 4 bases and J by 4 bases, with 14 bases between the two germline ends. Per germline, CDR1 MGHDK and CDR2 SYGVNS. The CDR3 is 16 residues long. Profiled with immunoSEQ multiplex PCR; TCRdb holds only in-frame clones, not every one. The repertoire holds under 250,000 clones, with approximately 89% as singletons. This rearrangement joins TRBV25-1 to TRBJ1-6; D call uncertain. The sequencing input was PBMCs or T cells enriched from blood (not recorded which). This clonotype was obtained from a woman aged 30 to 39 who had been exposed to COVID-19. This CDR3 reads CASSAPGRIYNSPLHF. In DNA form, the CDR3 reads TGTGCCAGCAGTGCCCCGGGGAGGATTTATAATTCACCCCTCCACTTT. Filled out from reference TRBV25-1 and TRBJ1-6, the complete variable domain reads EADIYQTPRYLVIGTGKKITLECSQTMGHDKMYWYQQDPGMELHLIHYSYGVNSTEKGDLSSESTVSRIRTEHFPLTLESARPSHTSQYLCASSAPGRIYNSPLHFGNGTRLTVT.